This TCR beta chain was profiled in a study of cytomegalovirus exposure and HLA in healthy donors (dated by TCRdb to 2016 to 2017). Regarding the research as a whole: In an earlier analysis of approximately 640 of the donors, around 290 Gb of sequence data and just under 120 million unique TCR beta sequences from 180 million or so T cells were reported. Around 330 gigabases of sequencing data and around 85 million unique TCR sequences made up an early release that covered over 550 HLA-typed donors. Of the approximately 400 genotyped donors, 65% to 90% fell in the genetic ancestry cluster associated with self-reported Caucasian donors. The study was designed to test whether signatures of past pathogen exposure could be identified by cataloging public T cell receptors. The study profiled the T cell repertoires of 666 subjects by immunosequencing and related them to cytomegalovirus serostatus. In addition to the first cohort of about 650 subjects, a separate validation cohort of 100 to 150 different subjects was used. High-throughput TCR immunosequencing, statistical association of individual TCRs with disease status, and machine learning were combined to predict cytomegalovirus infection status. A later analysis re-analyzed previously published TCR beta repertoires from 660 or so donors and added high-resolution HLA genotyping to study TCR occurrence patterns. In the later analysis, no new phenotypic data were used to find candidate immune exposures; instead, reliance was placed on TCR beta sequences and their occurrence across donors. To decide whether each TCR beta V gene segment behaved as functional or pseudogenic, an earlier analysis of some 600 of the donors relied on high-throughput TCR beta sequencing. Donor age, sex, ethnicity and CMV serostatus were compiled together with the repertoire data. Genome-wide SNP genotypes for about 65% of the roughly 700 donors were used in a later genetic analysis, which treated that subset as a discovery cohort. All discovery cohort repertoires had been generated using a single sequencing platform. HLA typing included class I and class II loci at four-digit resolution. The number of donors typed differed by locus, with roughly 629-640 for A, B, C, DRB1 and DQB1, around 500 for DQA1, 606 for DPA1, and 400 to 490 for DPB1. Roughly five DR-DQ haplotypes were handled as single units for association and clustering because linkage in the cohort was strong. Across 398 genotyped donors of the cohort, an average of approximately 240,000 unique TCR beta nucleotide sequences per donor were sequenced, and 15% to 20% of those sequences were non-productive. The research as a whole found: A total of fewer than 200 TCR beta chains were listed by the study as associated with cytomegalovirus. The authors suggested that the approach could potentially be generalized to other disease states and immunological phenotypes. In a later analysis, the rate of TCR association differed among HLA loci, with DRB1 alleles having the most associated TCRs and HLA-C alleles having the fewest. Most TCR sequences were seen in very few donors, while some public TCRs were found in many individuals. Several of the top co-occurrence clusters appeared to be linked to parvovirus B19, influenza, CMV and Epstein-Barr virus, according to a later analysis. A further reported finding was that TCR beta sequences accurately predicted the HLA-A and HLA-B alleles for most subjects in the first cohort. In a later analysis, some 18,000 TCR beta sequences were associated with specific HLA alleles at a false discovery rate of 0.05. In a later analysis, HLA-associated TCR beta chains were found to be more clonally expanded and to have lower generation probabilities than equally common non-associated chains. The earlier analysis of fewer than 750 of the donors excluded some 15 rarely observed V segments, including chromosome 9 orphons, because counts were too low. In an earlier analysis of about 600 of the donors, most TCR beta V segments appeared in productive rearrangements about 90% or about 30% of the time, broadly matching IMGT annotations. Because HLA typing was unavailable for some donors at each locus, only the typed subset was used in association tests. V-gene and J-gene trimming of TCR beta chains was associated with a missense DCLRE1C variant in a later genetic analysis, and the association was replicated in an independent cohort. Because the 87-base-pair reads could not distinguish some IMGT-functional V segments, including TRBV6-2 and TRBV6-3, those segments were excluded. The classifier was reported to diagnose cytomegalovirus status with high specificity and sensitivity in both the original cohort and the validation cohort. Immune exposure information for the cohort was limited to CMV serostatus. Strong co-occurrence of HLA alleles, especially DR and DQ, made assigning TCR associations to individual alleles difficult. According to a later genetic analysis, donors in an Asian-associated ancestry cluster had fewer N-insertions in productive TCRs than the approximately 650-donor mean. In vitro tests confirmed that a few of the cytomegalovirus-associated TCR beta chains recognize cytomegalovirus antigens. Linkage disequilibrium might explain the correlated functional status among segregating V segments, but an unknown experimental factor could not be excluded. The presence/absence analyses assumed that sequencing depth was roughly uniform across donors, and that assumption may not be true. This cohort had only TCR beta chains sequenced, and the lack of alpha or paired-chain data limited which features could be detected. Most CMV-associated TCR beta chains appeared to be HLA-restricted in a later analysis, and the HLA associations seemed to be driven largely by CMV exposure. A group of highly shared sequence variants was considered likely to be a technical artifact of the sequencing pipeline.

The cohort consisted of 666 healthy bone marrow donors. At the time of sampling, all cohort members were nominally healthy, though unrecorded immune exposures were likely present. The donor tested CMV seropositive, placing the donor among the roughly 300 seropositive members of the cohort. A peripheral blood sample was collected from each donor, and TCR beta sequencing was performed on peripheral blood mononuclear cells. Genomic DNA extraction from the blood cell samples was performed with the Qiagen DNeasy Blood Extraction Kit. Comments on this clone: The target of this receptor is not known. One base away there is no much larger clone; base qualities are not given.

Library method: the immunoSEQ multiplex PCR assay. A mixture of 60 forward primers for TCR Vbeta segments and 13 reverse primers for TCR Jbeta segments was used in the multiplex PCR. The CDR3 region of rearranged TCR beta genes was amplified from genomic DNA by a multiplex PCR assay. The amplified TCR beta libraries were sequenced on the Illumina HiSeq System as 87-base-pair reads. The paper's data handling went like this. Across the 600 to 700 repertoires, a later analysis counted approximately 83 million unique TCR beta chains, roughly 11 million of which were shared by at least two donors. To remove PCR and sequencing errors, raw reads were error-corrected and collapsed into unique sequences using a nearest-neighbor algorithm that merged closely related sequences. CDR3 sequences were aligned to IMGT reference sequences to assign V, D and J gene segments. Each retained sequence needed at least a six-nucleotide match to both a V gene segment and a J gene segment. A rearrangement was called productive if the CDR3 had no stop codons and remained in frame with V and J, and every other rearrangement was called non-productive. Following IMGT convention, CDR3 was defined as the stretch from the second conserved V-encoded cysteine to the conserved J-encoded phenylalanine. Sequences without an unambiguous match to a single V gene segment were excluded from the earlier analysis of several hundred of the donors. In an earlier analysis of several hundred of the donors, a V segment was called functional when productive rearrangements were above 56.7%, and segregating when the standard deviation between donors exceeded 5%. A statistical classification framework was built for diagnosing cytomegalovirus status from the catalog of TCR beta chain sequences. In a later analysis, V and J genes were assigned by comparing TCR nucleotide sequences against IMGT/GENE-DB human TR gene sequences. The TCRdist pipeline was used in a later analysis to assign CDR3 sequences and most-parsimonious VDJ recombination scenarios. In a later analysis, every TCR beta chain was defined by the combination of its CDR3 amino acid sequence and its V-gene family, and reads without a unique V-gene family were dropped. As a way to deal with suspected cross-contamination and a sequencing artifact, a later analysis dropped roughly 600 nucleotide sequences that were highly shared and had low generation probability. In a later analysis, a clonal expansion index was calculated for each public chain from normalized within-repertoire ranks of inferred template counts. In a later analysis, generation probabilities were computed using a VDJ recombination model fitted to out-of-frame rearrangements, and the results were checked against IGoR. Hypergeometric tests were used in a later analysis to score TCR-TCR, TCR-HLA and TCR-CMV co-occurrence, with a repertoire-size bias correction applied to the TCR pairs. False discovery rates were estimated in a later analysis by permuting HLA or CMV assignments 20 times. A later analysis grouped co-occurring TCRs with DBSCAN, adding TCRdist sequence similarity when clustering within HLA-allele-positive subsets. Co-occurrence clustering excluded repertoires with fewer than 30,000 or more than 120,000 public chains, plus five with anomalous nucleotide sharing. TCRdb limited this immuneACCESS table to in-frame rearrangements with V and J called. A share of clones is missing; checked studies link under half to unresolved V genes, and the rest is unexplained. That table gives V, J and clone size, and the DNA gave D and trimming. The sample table contains 200,000 to 300,000 clones; only one count was recorded for about 80% of them. 5% to 6.5% of the sample is held by the ten biggest clonotypes.

Via the germline V gene (reference sequence), CDR1 is SEHNR and CDR2 FQNEAQ. The CDR3 starts with the cysteine, ends with the phenylalanine, and has 18 residues. Only the CDR3 DNA is retained, 54 bases long and in frame from the first base. V is cut back by 5 bases and J by 3 bases, with 15 bases in the junction unmatched. The sequenced material came from PBMCs. The TCR comes from a woman between 35 and 50 years old in good health and CMV-seropositive. This sequence uses TRBV7-9 and TRBJ2-3, with 9 bases aligning to TRBD1. The DNA sequence is given as TGTGCCAGCAGCCTCCGACAGGGGGTACGGTTTGTGACAGATACGCAGTATTTT. This codes for CASSLRQGVRFVTDTQYF.